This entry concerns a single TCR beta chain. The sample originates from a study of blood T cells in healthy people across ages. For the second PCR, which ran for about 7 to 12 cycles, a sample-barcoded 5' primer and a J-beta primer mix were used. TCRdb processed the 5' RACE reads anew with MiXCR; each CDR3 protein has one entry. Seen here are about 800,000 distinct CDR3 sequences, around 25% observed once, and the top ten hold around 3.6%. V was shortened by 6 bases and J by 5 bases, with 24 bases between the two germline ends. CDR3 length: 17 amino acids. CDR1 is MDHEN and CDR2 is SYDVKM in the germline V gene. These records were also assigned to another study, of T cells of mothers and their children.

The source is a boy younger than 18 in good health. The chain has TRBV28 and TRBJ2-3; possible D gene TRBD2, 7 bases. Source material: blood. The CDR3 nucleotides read TGTGCCAGCAGCCTCCGAGGGGGAGGGCGGGGAGTAGATACGCAGTATTTT. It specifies CASSLRGGGRGVDTQYF.